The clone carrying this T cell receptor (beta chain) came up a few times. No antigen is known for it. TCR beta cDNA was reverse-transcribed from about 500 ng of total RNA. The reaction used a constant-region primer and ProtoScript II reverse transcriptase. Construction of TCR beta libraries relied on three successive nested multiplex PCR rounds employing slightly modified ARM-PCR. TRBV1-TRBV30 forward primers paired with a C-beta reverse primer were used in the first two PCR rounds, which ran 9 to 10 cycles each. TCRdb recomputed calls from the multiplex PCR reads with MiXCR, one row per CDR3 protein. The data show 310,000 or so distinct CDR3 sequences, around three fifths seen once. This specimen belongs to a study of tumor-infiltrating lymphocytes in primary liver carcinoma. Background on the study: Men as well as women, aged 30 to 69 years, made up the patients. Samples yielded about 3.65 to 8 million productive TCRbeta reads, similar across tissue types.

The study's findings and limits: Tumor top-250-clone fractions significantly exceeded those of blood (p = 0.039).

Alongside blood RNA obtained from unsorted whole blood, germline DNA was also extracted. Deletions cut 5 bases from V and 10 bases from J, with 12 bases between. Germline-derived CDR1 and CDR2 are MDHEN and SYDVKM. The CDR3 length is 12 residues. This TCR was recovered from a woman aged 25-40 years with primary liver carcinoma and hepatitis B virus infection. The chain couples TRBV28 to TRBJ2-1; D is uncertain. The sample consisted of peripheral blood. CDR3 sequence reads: CASSPDRFEQFF. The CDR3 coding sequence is TGTGCCAGCAGTCCGGACCGTTTCGAGCAGTTCTTC.